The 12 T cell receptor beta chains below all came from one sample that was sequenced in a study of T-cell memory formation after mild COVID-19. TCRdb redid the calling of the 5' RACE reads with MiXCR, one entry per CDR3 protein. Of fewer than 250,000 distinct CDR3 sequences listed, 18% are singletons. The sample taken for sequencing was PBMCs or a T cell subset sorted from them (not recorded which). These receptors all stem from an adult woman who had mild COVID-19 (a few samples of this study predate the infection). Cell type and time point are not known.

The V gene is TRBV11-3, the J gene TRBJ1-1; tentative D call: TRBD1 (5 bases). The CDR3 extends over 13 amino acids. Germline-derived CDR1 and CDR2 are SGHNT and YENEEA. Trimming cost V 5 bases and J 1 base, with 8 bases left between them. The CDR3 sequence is CASSQTENTEAFF. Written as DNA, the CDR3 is TGTGCCAGCAGCCAGACAGAGAACACTGAAGCTTTCTTT.

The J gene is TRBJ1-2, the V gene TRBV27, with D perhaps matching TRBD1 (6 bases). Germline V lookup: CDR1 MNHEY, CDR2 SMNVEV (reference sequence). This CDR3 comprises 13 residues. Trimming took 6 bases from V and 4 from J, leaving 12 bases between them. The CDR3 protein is CASSAGGLYGYTF. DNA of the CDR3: TGTGCCAGCAGCGCGGGGGGCCTCTATGGCTACACCTTC.

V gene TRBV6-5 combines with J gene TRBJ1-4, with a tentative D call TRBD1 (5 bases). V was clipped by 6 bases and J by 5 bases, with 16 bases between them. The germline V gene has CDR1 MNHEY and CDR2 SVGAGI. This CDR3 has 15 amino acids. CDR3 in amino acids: CASRASGTSNEKLFF. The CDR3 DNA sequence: TGTGCCAGCAGGGCCTCCGGGACCTCAAATGAAAAACTGTTTTTT.

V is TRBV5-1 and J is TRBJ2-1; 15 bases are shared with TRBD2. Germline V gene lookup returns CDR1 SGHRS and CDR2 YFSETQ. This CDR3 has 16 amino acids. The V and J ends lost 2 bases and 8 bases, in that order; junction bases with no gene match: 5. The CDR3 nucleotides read TGCGCCAGCAGCTTCCCGGGACTAGCGGGAGGAGATGAGCAGTTCTTC. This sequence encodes CASSFPGLAGGDEQFF.

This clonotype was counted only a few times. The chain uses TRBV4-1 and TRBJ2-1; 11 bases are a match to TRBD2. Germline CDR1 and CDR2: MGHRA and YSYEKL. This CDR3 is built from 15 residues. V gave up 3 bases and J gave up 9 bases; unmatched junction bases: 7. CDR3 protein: CASSHLLAGVREQFF. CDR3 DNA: TGCGCCAGCAGCCACCTACTAGCGGGAGTCCGTGAGCAGTTCTTC.

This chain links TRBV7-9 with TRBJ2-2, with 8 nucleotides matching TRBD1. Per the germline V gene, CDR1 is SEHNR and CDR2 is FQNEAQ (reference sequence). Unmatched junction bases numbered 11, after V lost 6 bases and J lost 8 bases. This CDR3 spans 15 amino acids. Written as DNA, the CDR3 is TGTGCCAGCAGTTCCGGGACAGGCAATGCAGGGGAGCTGTTTTTT. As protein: CASSSGTGNAGELFF.

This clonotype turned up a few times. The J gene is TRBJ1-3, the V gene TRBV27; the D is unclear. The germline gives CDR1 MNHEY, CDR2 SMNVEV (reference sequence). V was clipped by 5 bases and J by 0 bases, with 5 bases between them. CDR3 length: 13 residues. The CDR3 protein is CASSADSGNTIYF. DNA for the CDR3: TGTGCCAGCAGTGCCGACTCTGGAAACACCATATATTTT.

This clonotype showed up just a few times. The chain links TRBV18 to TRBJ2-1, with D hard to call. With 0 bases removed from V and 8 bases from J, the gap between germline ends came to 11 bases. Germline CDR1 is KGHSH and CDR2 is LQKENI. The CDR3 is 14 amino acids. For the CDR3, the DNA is TGTGCCAGCTCACCACCGGCCGTTTTCGATGAGCAGTTCTTC. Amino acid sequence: CASSPPAVFDEQFF.

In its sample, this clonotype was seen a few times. CDR3 loop: CASSSGTQETQYF. In nucleotides, the CDR3 is TGTGCCAGCAGTAGCGGGACCCAAGAGACCCAGTACTTC. The V gene is TRBV6-1, the J gene TRBJ2-5; 7 bases fit TRBD2. Germline V gives CDR1 MNHNS, CDR2 SASEGT. The trim removed 5 bases at V and 1 base at J, leaving 1 base unmatched. This CDR3 contains 13 residues.

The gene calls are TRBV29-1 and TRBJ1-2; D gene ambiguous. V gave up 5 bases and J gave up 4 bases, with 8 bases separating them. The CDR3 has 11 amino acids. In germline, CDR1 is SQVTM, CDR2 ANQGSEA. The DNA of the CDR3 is TGCAGCGTTTATTCTAGCTATGGCTACACCTTC. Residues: CSVYSSYGYTF.

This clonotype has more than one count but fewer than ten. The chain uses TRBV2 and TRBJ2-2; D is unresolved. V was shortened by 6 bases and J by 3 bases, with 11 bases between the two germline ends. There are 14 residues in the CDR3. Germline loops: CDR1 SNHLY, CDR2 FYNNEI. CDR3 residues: CASRETVHTGELFF. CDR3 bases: TGTGCCAGCAGAGAGACCGTTCACACCGGGGAGCTGTTTTTT.

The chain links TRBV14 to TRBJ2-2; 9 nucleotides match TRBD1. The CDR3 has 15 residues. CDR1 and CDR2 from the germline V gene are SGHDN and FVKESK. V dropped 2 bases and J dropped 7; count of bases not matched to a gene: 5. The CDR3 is CASSQWTGASGELFF. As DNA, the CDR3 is TGTGCCAGCAGCCAATGGACAGGGGCAAGCGGGGAGCTGTTTTTT.